A selection of T cell receptor beta chains follows, all from one sample in a study of shared clonotypes between healthy human individuals. The assay was immunoSEQ multiplex PCR, and TCRdb's table has in-frame clones only and misses some. Here the sample spans roughly 1,000,000 clones, more than 75% being singletons. The material sequenced was memory CD4+ T cells from PBMCs. Receptors were obtained from a man between 18 and 29 years old in good health. Some clones in this sample may be carry-over from other donors' samples. Both conserved end residues are part of each CDR3. The order of the fields is V gene, J gene, CDR3 protein.

>TRBV4-1|TRBJ2-1
CASSPGPYNEQFF
>TRBV10-3|TRBJ2-3
CAISGPGSTDTQYF
>TRBV15|TRBJ2-3
CATSRVGGITDTQYF
>TRBV9|TRBJ2-5
CASSLPGQGVSETQYF
>TRBV7-8|TRBJ2-5
CASSLGYSDTLGRETQYF
>TRBV15|TRBJ2-7
CATSRELLAGTFRYF
>TRBV7-9|TRBJ2-7
CASSESGQKYF
>TRBV7-9|TRBJ2-7
CASSWGTAKFSYEQYF
>TRBV7-2|TRBJ2-5
CASSSYRDSETQYF
>TRBV7-6|TRBJ2-7
CASSLGDGAYEQYF
>TRBV9|TRBJ1-1
CASSAGIALTEAFF
>TRBV6-1|TRBJ1-1
CASSEAKRRTGTEAFF
>TRBV2|TRBJ1-5
CASSETGSYQPQHF
>TRBV7-2|TRBJ2-5
CASSPRRGEETQYF
>TRBV6-1|TRBJ2-7
CASSEASAYSSYEQYF
>TRBV4-2|TRBJ1-2
CASSQVFSEGLDGYTF
>TRBV5-1|TRBJ1-5
CASSLGAWDQPQHF
>TRBV6-5|TRBJ1-1
CASSYSTGEAFF
>TRBV9|TRBJ1-5
CASSVIPAQPQHF
>TRBV6-5|TRBJ1-2
CASRTRWGYTF
>TRBV6-5|TRBJ1-2
CASRLDGNYGYTF
>TRBV7-2|TRBJ2-7
CASSLGVGAYEQYF
>TRBV18|TRBJ2-1
CASSLNRDSYNEQFF
>TRBV10-1|TRBJ1-1
CASSPGRGNTEAFF
>TRBV5-1|TRBJ2-7
CASSLGPAGEAEQYF
>TRBV2|TRBJ1-2
CASSGQGIYGYTF